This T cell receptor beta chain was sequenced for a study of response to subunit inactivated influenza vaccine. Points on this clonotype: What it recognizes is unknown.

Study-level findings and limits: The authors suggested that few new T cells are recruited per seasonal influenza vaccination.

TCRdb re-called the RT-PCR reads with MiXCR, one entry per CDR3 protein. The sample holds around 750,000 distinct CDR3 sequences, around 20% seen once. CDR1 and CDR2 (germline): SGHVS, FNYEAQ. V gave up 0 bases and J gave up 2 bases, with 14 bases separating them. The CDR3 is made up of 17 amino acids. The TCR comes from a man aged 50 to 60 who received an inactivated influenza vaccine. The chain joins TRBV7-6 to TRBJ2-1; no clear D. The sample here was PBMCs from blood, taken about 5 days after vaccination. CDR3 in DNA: TGTGCCAGCAGCTTAGCGCTGACGTCGGATCCCTACAATGAGCAGTTCTTC. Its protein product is CASSLALTSDPYNEQFF.